The text below deals with one T cell receptor (beta chain). Its matching antigen is unknown. The data originate from a study of T cell responses to AZD1222 COVID-19 vaccine. Study information: Second-dose schedules of about 4 or about 12 weeks were combined. Study-wide results and caveats: Dominant CD4 TCR responses targeted spike regions 160-218 and 743-854. White British ancestry dominated among donors, who included more females, and clonal diversity was possibly underestimated. Rises in breadth and depth of Spike-specific TCRs came after two AZD1222 doses.

The assay was immunoSEQ multiplex PCR, and TCRdb's table has in-frame clones only and misses some. The table records 120,000 to 150,000 clones, around 88% of them present only once. Between the trimmed V and J ends, which lost 0 bases and 3 bases, there was a span of 5 bases. The CDR3 is made up of 13 amino acids. The TCR comes from an adult in good health. The chain employs TRBV12-3 or TRBV12-4 and TRBJ1-2, with D unclear. Sequenced material: peripheral blood, taken on day 0 of AZD1222 vaccination. The CDR3 DNA reads TGTGCCAGCAGTTTAGCGTGGGACTATGGCTACACCTTC. It is translated as CASSLAWDYGYTF.